This TCR beta chain is drawn from a study of identical twins. Broader study findings: Insertion counts were lower in abundant cord blood beta clonotypes, a trend that memory repertoires did not show. Findings came from cross-sectional statistics, without long-term follow-up of donors.

CDR3 length: 19 amino acids. Per germline, CDR1 LGHDT and CDR2 YNNKEL (reference sequence). V lost 1 base, J lost 8 bases, and 19 bases stayed unmatched. With respect to this clonotype: Its antigen is as yet unknown.

In TCRdb, the 5' RACE reads were re-called with MiXCR into one record per CDR3 protein. The sample contains 640,000 or so distinct CDR3 sequences, around 6% of which appear only once. The source material was naive T cells sorted from blood. This clonotype was sampled from a man aged 18 to 35 in good health. The V call is TRBV3-1, the J call TRBJ2-1, with 8 bases aligning to TRBD2. CDR3 nucleotide sequence: TGTGCCAGCAGCCAAGCGTCTTGGGCGGGAGGAGGGGGTTGGCATGAGCAGTTCTTC. It specifies CASSQASWAGGGGWHEQFF.